This T cell receptor beta chain comes out of a study of blood T cell repertoires in COVID-19. Study information: COVID-19 samples from acute and convalescent phases originated in the United States, Italy and Spain. PBMCs, B-cell-depleted T cells, or T cells were the source of the cDNA or gDNA that made up the material.

CDR3 length: 14 amino acids. Trimming removed 3 bases from V and 6 bases from J, with 14 bases in between. Looked up from germline, CDR1 is DFQATT and CDR2 is SNEGSKA (reference sequence). Methods used by the authors: The authors estimated nucleated cell counts from reference gene primer amplification. Repertoires were generated with immunoSEQ multiplex PCR, while TCRdb's copy carries only in-frame clones and drops some. Clone size and V and J calls were adopted from that table, with D and trimming inferred from the DNA. The profile covers about 120,000 clones, with more than 75% appearing a single time and roughly 2.2% taken by the ten largest.

The sequence was obtained from a woman in her 50s with acute or convalescent COVID-19. The chain is built from TRBV20-1 and TRBJ1-4; D uncertain. The sequenced sample was peripheral blood. The CDR3 reads CSASSRSPYEKLFF. The CDR3 DNA reads as TGCAGTGCTAGTAGCCGGTCTCCTTATGAAAAACTGTTTTTT.